The T cell receptor beta chain described here comes from a study of Graves' ophthalmopathy and Graves' hyperthyroidism. Study as a whole: Investigators collected peripheral blood at initial diagnosis, before any treatment was given.

This clonotype appeared many times. Its antigen is still unknown. RNA transcripts provided the template for amplifying TCR beta CDR3 regions. The first-round RT-PCR employed HTBI primers together with the Qiagen OneStep RT-PCR kit. A multiplex PCR was then performed as the second round. In TCRdb, the multiplex PCR reads were re-called with MiXCR into one record per CDR3 protein. The sample has 740,000 or so distinct CDR3 sequences; 40% are singletons. Uncontrolled infections, other autoimmune diseases, pregnancy or lactation barred patients from enrollment. PBMCs stemmed from over 8 ml of fresh peripheral blood. The germline gives CDR1 SGHTA, CDR2 FQGNSA. V lost 5 bases, J lost 12 bases, and 20 bases lay in between. This CDR3 has 15 amino acids. Points from the study as a whole: Sensitivity reached 87.88% and specificity approximately 81% for a 13-signature model separating ophthalmopathy from stable hyperthyroidism.

This receptor was identified in an adult man with Graves' ophthalmopathy. Sequencing was done on a sample of peripheral blood. The chain employs TRBV7-2 and TRBJ1-6; D not resolved. DNA of the CDR3: TGTGCCAGCAGCCCCCTATATAAAACGGCGCTACCCCTCCACTTT. Protein sequence: CASSPLYKTALPLHF. Together with reference TRBV7-2 and TRBJ1-6, the CDR3 gives the full variable domain: GAGVSQSPSNKVTEKGKDVELRCDPISGHTALYWYRQSLGQGLEFLIYFQGNSAPDKSGLPSDRFSAERTGGSVSTLTIQRTQQEDSAVYLCASSPLYKTALPLHFGNGTRLTVT.